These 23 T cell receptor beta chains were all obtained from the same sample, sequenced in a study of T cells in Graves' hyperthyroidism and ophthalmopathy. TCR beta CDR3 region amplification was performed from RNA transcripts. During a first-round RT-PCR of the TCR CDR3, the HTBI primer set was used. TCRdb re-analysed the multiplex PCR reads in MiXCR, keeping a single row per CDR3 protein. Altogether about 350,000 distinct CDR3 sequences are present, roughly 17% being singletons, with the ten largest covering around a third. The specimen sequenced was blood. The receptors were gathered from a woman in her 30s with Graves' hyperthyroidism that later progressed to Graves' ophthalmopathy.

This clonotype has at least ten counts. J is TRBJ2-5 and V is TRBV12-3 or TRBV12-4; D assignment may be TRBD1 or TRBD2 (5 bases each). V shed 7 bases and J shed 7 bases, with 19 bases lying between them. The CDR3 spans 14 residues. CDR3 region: CASNRGGGGGTQYF. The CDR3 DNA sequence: TGTGCCAGCAACCGAGGTGGGGGTGGGGGGACCCAGTACTTC.

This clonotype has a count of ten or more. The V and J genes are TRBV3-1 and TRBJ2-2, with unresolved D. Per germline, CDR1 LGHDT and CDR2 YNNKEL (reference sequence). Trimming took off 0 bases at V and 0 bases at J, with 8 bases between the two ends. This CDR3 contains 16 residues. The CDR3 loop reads CASSQEDLANTGELFF. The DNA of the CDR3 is TGTGCCAGCAGCCAAGAAGACCTAGCGAACACCGGGGAGCTGTTTTTT.

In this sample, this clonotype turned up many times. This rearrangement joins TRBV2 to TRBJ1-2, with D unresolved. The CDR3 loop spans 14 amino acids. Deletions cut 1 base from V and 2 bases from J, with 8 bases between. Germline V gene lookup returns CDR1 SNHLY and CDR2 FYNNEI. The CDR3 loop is CASSEEAKNYGYTF. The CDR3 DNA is TGTGCCAGCAGTGAAGAAGCAAAGAACTATGGCTACACCTTC.

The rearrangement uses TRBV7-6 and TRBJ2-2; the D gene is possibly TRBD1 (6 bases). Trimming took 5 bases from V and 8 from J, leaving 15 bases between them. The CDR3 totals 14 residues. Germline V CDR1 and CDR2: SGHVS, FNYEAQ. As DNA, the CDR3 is TGTGCCAGCAGCCTGAATGGGGGCCCGGGGGAGCTGTTTTTT. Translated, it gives CASSLNGGPGELFF.

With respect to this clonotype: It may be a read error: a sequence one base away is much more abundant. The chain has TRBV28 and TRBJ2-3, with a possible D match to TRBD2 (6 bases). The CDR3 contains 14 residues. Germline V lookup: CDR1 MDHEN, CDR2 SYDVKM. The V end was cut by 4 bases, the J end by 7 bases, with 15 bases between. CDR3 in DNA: TGTGCCAGCAGTTACGGGGGAGTCAGGAATACGCAGTATTTT. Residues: CASSYGGVRNTQYF.

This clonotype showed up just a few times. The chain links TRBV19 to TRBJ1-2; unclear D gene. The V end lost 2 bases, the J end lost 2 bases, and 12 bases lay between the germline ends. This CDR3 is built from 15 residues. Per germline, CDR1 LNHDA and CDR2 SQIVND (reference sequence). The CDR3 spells CASSIWGEINYGYTF. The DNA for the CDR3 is TGTGCCAGTAGTATATGGGGAGAGATAAACTATGGCTACACCTTC.

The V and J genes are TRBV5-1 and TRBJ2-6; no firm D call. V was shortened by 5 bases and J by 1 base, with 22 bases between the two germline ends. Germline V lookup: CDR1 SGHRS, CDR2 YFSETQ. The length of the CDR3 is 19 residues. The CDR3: CASRDPVRTARSGANVLTF. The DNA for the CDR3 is TGCGCCAGCAGGGACCCCGTGAGGACGGCCAGGTCTGGGGCCAACGTCCTGACTTTC.

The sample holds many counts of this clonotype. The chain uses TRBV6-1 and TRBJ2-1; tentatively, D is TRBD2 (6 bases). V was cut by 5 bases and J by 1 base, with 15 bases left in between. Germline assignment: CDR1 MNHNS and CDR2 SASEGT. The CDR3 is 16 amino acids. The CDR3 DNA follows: TGTGCCAGCAGTCCCTTTGGAGGGAGGTCCTACAATGAGCAGTTCTTC. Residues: CASSPFGGRSYNEQFF.

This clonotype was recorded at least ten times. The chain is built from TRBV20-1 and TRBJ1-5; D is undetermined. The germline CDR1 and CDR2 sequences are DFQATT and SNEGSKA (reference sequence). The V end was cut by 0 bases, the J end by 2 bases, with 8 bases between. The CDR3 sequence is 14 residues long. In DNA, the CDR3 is TGCAGTGCTAGAGATAGGCGGGGCAATCAGCCCCAGCATTTT. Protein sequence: CSARDRRGNQPQHF.

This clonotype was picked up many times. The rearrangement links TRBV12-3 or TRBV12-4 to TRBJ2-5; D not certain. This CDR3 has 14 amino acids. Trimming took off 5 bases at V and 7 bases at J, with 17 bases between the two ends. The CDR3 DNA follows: TGTGCCAGCAGTCAACCGACGGGTAGAGTGACCCAGTACTTC. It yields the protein CASSQPTGRVTQYF.

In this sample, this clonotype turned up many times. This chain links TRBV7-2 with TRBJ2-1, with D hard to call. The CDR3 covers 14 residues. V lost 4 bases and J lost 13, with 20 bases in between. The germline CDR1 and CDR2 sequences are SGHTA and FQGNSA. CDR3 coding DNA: TGTGCCAGCAGCTATGACGCCACTCCCATCCGACAGTTCTTC. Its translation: CASSYDATPIRQFF. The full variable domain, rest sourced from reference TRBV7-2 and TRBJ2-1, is GAGVSQSPSNKVTEKGKDVELRCDPISGHTALYWYRQSLGQGLEFLIYFQGNSAPDKSGLPSDRFSAERTGGSVSTLTIQRTQQEDSAVYLCASSYDATPIRQFFGPGTRLTVL.

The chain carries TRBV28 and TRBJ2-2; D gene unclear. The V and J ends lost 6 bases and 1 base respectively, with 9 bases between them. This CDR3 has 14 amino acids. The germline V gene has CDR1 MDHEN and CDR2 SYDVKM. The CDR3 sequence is CASRPLGNTGELFF. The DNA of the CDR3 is TGTGCCAGCAGGCCTTTAGGGAACACCGGGGAGCTGTTTTTT.

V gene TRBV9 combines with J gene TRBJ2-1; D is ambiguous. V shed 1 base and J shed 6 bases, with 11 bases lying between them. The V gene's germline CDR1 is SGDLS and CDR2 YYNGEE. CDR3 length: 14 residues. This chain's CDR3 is CASSVSSWPNEQFF. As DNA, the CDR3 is TGTGCCAGCAGCGTATCTTCTTGGCCCAATGAGCAGTTCTTC. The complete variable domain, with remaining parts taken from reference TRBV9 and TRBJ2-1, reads DSGVTQTPKHLITATGQRVTLRCSPRSGDLSVYWYQQSLDQGLQFLIQYYNGEERAKGNILERFSAQQFPDLHSELNLSSLELGDSALYFCASSVSSWPNEQFFGPGTRLTVL.

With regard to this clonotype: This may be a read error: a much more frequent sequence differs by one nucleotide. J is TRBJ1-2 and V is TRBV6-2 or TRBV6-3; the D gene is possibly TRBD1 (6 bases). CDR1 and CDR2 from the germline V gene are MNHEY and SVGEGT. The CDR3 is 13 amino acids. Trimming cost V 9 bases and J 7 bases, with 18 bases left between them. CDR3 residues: CASRTVAYGGYTF. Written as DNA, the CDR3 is TGTGCCAGTCGGACAGTGGCATATGGTGGCTACACCTTC.

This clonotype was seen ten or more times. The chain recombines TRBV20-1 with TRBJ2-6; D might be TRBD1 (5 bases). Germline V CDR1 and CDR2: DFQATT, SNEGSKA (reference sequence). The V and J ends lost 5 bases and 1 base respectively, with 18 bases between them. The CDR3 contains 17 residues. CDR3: CSADYRNPVSGANVLTF. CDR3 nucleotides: TGCAGTGCTGATTACAGGAATCCCGTTTCTGGGGCCAACGTCCTGACTTTC.

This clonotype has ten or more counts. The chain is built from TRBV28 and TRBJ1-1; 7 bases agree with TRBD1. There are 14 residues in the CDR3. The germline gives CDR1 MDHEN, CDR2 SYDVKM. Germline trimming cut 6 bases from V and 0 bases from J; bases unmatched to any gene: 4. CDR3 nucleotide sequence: TGTGCCAGCAGAAACAGGGGTATGAACACTGAAGCTTTCTTT. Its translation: CASRNRGMNTEAFF.

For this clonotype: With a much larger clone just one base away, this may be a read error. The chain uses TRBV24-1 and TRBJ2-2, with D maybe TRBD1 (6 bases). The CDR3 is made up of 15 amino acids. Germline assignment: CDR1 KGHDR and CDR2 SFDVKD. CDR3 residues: CSTSDYRVNTGELFF. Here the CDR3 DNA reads TGTTCCACCAGTGATTACAGGGTGAACACCGGGGAGCTGTTTTTT.

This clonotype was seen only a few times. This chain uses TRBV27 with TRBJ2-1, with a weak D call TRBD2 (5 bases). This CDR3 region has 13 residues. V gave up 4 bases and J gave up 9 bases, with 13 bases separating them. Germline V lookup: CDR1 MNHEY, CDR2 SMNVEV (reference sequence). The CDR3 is CASSYRPDFEQFF. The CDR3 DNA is TGTGCCAGCAGTTACCGTCCGGACTTTGAGCAGTTCTTC.

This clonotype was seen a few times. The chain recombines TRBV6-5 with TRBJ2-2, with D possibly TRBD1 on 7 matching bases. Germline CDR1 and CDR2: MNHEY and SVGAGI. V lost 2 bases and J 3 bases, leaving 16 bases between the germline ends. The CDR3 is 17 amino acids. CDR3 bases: TGTGCCAGCAGTTACGTTGGCCAGGGGGACTACACCGGGGAGCTGTTTTTT. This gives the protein CASSYVGQGDYTGELFF.

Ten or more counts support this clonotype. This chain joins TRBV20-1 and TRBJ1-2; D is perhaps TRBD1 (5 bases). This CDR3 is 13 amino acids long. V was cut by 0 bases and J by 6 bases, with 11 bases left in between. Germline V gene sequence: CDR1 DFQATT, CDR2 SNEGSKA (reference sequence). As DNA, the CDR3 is TGCAGTGCTAGAGATGTAGGGGTAGATGGCTACACCTTC. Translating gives CSARDVGVDGYTF.

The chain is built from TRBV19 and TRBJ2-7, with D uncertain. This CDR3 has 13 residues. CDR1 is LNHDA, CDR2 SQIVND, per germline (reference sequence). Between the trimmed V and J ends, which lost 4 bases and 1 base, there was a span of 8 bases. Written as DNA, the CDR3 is TGTGCCAGTAGTACAGGATTTTCCTACGAGCAGTACTTC. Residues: CASSTGFSYEQYF.

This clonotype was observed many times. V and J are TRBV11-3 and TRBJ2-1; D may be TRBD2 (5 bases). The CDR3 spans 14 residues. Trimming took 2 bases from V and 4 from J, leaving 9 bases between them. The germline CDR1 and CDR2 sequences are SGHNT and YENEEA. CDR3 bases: TGTGCCAGCAGCTTACCGGGAAGATACAATGAGCAGTTCTTC. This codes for CASSLPGRYNEQFF.

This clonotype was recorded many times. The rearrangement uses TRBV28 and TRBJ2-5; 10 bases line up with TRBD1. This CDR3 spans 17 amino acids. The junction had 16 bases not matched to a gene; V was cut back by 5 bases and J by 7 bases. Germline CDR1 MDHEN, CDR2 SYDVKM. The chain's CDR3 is CASSPRLDRGRWWTQYF. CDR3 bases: TGTGCCAGCAGTCCCCGCCTTGACAGGGGGCGGTGGTGGACCCAGTACTTC.